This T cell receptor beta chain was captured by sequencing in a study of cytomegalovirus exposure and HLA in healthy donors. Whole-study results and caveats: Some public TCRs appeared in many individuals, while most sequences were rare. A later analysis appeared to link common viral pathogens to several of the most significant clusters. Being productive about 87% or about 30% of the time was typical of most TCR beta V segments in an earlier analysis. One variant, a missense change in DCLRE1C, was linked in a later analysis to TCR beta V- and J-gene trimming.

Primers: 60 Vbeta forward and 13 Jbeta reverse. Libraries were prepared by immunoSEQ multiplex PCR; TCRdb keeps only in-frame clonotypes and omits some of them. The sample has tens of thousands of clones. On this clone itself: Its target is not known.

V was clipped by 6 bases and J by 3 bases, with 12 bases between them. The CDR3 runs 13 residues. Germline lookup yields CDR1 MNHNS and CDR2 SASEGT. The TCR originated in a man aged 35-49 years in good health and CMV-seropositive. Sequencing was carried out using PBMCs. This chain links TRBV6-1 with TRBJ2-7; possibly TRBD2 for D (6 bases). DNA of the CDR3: TGTGCCAGCAGCCCCCTGGGGGGCTACGAGCAGTACTTC. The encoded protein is CASSPLGGYEQYF.